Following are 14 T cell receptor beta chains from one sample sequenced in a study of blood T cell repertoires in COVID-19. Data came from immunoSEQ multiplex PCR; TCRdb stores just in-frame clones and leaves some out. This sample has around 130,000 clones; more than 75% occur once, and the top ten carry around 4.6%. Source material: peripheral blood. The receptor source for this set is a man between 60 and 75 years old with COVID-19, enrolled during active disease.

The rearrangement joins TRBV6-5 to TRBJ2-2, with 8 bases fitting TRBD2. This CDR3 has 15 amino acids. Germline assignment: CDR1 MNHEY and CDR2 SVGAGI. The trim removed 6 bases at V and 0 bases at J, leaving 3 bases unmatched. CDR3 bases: TGTGCCAGCAGATATAGCGGGACGAACACCGGGGAGCTGTTTTTT. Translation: CASRYSGTNTGELFF.

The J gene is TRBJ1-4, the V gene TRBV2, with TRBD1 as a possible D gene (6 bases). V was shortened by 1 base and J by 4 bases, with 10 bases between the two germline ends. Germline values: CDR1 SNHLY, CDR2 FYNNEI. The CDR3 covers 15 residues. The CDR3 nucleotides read TGTGCCAGCAGTGAAGTTGGCAGGGGTAATGAAAAACTGTTTTTT. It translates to CASSEVGRGNEKLFF.

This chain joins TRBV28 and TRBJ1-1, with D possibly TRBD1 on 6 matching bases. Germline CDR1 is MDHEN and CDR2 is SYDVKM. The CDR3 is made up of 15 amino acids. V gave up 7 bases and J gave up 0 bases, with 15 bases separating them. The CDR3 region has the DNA TGTGCCAGCACCCGCCGGACAGACATGAACACTGAAGCTTTCTTT. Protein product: CASTRRTDMNTEAFF.

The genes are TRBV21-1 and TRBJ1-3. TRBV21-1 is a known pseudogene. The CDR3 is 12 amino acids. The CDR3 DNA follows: TGTGCCGGCGGGACGCCTGGAAACACCATATATTTT. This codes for CAGGTPGNTIYF.

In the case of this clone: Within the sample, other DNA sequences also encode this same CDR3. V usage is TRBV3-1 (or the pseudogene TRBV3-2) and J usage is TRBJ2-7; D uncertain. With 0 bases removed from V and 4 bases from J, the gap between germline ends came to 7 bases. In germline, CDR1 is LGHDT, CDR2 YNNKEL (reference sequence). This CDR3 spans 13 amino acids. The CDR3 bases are TGTGCCAGCAGCCAAGATGGGCCATACGAGCAGTACTTC. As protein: CASSQDGPYEQYF.

As DNA, the CDR3 is TGTGCCAGTAGTAGGGGCCCGGGACAGGGTACCGTTAATTCACCCCTCCACTTT. This codes for CASSRGPGQGTVNSPLHF. The chain couples TRBV19 to TRBJ1-6; 9 bases line up with TRBD1. The CDR3 runs 18 residues. Trimming at V came to 4 bases and at J to 6 bases, leaving 13 bases not matched to a gene. CDR1 and CDR2 (germline): LNHDA, SQIVND (reference sequence).

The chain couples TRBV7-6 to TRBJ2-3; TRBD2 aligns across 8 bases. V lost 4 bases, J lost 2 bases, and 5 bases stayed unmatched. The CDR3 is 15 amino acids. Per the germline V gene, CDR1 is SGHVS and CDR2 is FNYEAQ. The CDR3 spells CASSSIAGLTDTQYF. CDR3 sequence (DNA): TGTGCCAGCAGCTCGATAGCGGGACTCACAGATACGCAGTATTTT.

The CDR3 here is CASGLVLGRTEAFF. The CDR3 region has the DNA TGTGCTAGTGGTTTGGTACTAGGGAGGACTGAAGCTTTCTTT. The chain couples TRBV12-5 to TRBJ1-1; D gene unclear. Trimming cost V 0 bases and J 5 bases, with 10 bases left between them. There are 14 residues in the CDR3. CDR1 LGHNT and CDR2 FRNRAP come from the germline V gene.

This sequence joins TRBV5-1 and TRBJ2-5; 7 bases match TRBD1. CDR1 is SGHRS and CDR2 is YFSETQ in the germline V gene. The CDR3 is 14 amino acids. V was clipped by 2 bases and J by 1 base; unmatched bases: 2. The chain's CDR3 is CASSLQGSQETQYF. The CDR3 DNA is TGCGCCAGCAGCTTACAGGGGTCCCAAGAGACCCAGTACTTC.

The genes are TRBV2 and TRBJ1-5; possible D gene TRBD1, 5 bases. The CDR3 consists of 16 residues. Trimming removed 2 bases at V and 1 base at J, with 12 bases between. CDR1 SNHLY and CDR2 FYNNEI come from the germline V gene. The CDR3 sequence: CASSESGRVSNQPQHF. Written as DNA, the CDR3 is TGTGCCAGCAGTGAATCGGGCAGGGTGAGCAATCAGCCCCAGCATTTT.

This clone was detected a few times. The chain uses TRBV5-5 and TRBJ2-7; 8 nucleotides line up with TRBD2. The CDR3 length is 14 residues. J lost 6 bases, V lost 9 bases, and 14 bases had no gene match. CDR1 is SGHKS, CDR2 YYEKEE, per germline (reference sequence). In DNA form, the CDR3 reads TGTGCCACCTCGGTGGGACTAGTTGACGGCGAGCAGTACTTC. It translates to CATSVGLVDGEQYF.

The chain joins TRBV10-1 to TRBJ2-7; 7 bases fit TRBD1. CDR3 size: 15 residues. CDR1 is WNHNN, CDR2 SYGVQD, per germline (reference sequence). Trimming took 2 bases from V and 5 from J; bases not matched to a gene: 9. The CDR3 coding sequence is TGCGCCAGCAGTGAGAGGGCAGGGGGTCCCAACGAGCAGTACTTC. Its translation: CASSERAGGPNEQYF.

The CDR3 bases are TGTGCCAGTAGCCGGGACAGGGACTACGAGCAGTACTTC. Translating gives CASSRDRDYEQYF. The chain is built from TRBV6-5 and TRBJ2-7, with 9 bases that match TRBD1. The junction had 6 bases not matched to a gene; V was cut back by 9 bases and J by 3 bases. CDR1 and CDR2 (germline): MNHEY, SVGAGI. The CDR3 covers 13 residues.

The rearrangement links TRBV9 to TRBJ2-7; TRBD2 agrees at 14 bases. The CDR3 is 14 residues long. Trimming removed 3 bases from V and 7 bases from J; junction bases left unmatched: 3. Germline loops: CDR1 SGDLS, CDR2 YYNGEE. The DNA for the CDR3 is TGTGCCAGCAGCGCGGGACTAGCGGGAGTAGAGCAGTACTTC. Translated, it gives CASSAGLAGVEQYF.